These 18 T cell receptor beta chains came from one sample sequenced in a study of cytomegalovirus exposure and HLA in healthy donors. The PCR was carried out with 60 Vbeta primers and 13 Jbeta primers. Produced via immunoSEQ multiplex PCR; TCRdb's table is partial and in-frame only. This table has about 220,000 clones, around 80% appearing once. The sample consisted of PBMCs. Receptor source: a boy younger than 10 in good health and CMV-seronegative.

This chain links TRBV6-5 with TRBJ2-7; D may be TRBD1 (6 bases). The CDR3 is 12 residues long. V was shortened by 8 bases and J by 6 bases, with 14 bases between the two germline ends. Germline CDR1 and CDR2: MNHEY and SVGAGI. The CDR3 spells CASGYRVSEQYF. The CDR3 DNA follows: TGTGCCAGCGGGTACAGGGTGAGCGAGCAGTACTTC.

In its sample, this clone was seen a few times. The V call is TRBV6-5, the J call TRBJ1-5; no clear D. V lost 6 bases to trimming and J lost 4 bases, with 10 bases between them. Germline assignment: CDR1 MNHEY and CDR2 SVGAGI. The CDR3 is 13 residues long. The CDR3 sequence: CASSPGGNQPQHF. CDR3 bases: TGTGCCAGCAGCCCGGGAGGGAATCAGCCCCAGCATTTT.

The V and J genes are TRBV7-9 and TRBJ1-2; 9 nucleotides line up with TRBD1. J was trimmed by 6 bases and V by 5 bases; bases with no gene match: 4. There are 13 residues in the CDR3. CDR1 SEHNR and CDR2 FQNEAQ come from the germline V gene (reference sequence). The CDR3 here is CASSGTGKDGYTF. The CDR3 DNA follows: TGTGCCAGCAGCGGGACAGGGAAAGATGGCTACACCTTC. Variable domain in full (rest from reference TRBV7-9 and TRBJ1-2): DTGVSQNPRHKITKRGQNVTFRCDPISEHNRLYWYRQTLGQGPEFLTYFQNEAQLEKSRLLSDRFSAERPKGSFSTLEIQRTEQGDSAMYLCASSGTGKDGYTFGSGTRLTVV.

This chain connects TRBV5-6 to TRBJ2-3; maybe TRBD2 (6 bases). This CDR3 contains 16 residues. V was clipped by 2 bases and J by 2 bases, with 15 bases between them. Germline V gives CDR1 SGHDT, CDR2 YYEEEE. The DNA for the CDR3 is TGTGCCAGCAGCTTATTGCGGGATGACTACACAGATACGCAGTATTTT. Translation gives CASSLLRDDYTDTQYF.

The rearrangement links TRBV19 to TRBJ1-1; 11 bases align to TRBD1. Germline-derived CDR1 and CDR2 are LNHDA and SQIVND (reference sequence). After removal of 5 bases from V and 4 bases from J, the junction contained 6 bases not matched to a gene. CDR3 length equals 15 residues. The DNA of the CDR3 is TGTGCCAGTAGTGTTTCCGGGACAGGGGGCACTGAAGCTTTCTTT. Its translation: CASSVSGTGGTEAFF.

The chain combines TRBV6-1 with TRBJ1-1; D is unclear. The CDR3 covers 13 residues. V was shortened by 2 bases and J by 0 bases, with 4 bases between the two germline ends. In germline, CDR1 is MNHNS, CDR2 SASEGT. CDR3 DNA: TGTGCCAGCAGTGAAACAGTGAACACTGAAGCTTTCTTT. Protein product: CASSETVNTEAFF.

This chain uses TRBV9 with TRBJ2-5, with 8 bases aligning to TRBD2. Germline V gene data show CDR1 as SGDLS and CDR2 as YYNGEE. The CDR3 totals 16 residues. After removal of 2 bases from V and 2 bases from J, the junction contained 8 bases not matched to a gene. Here the CDR3 reads CASSVPTSAGQETQYF. For the CDR3, the DNA is TGTGCCAGCAGCGTCCCGACTAGCGCGGGACAAGAGACCCAGTACTTC.

This clone was recorded only once. The rearrangement joins TRBV27 to TRBJ1-2; 9 bases are shared with TRBD1. Unmatched junction bases numbered 12, after V lost 5 bases and J lost 8 bases. The CDR3 is made up of 15 amino acids. The germline V gene encodes CDR1 MNHEY and CDR2 SMNVEV (reference sequence). The chain's CDR3 is CASSPTGQGTWGYTF. The CDR3 DNA reads as TGTGCCAGCAGTCCAACCGGACAGGGGACCTGGGGCTACACCTTC.

The chain carries TRBV30 and TRBJ1-1; D uncertain. Germline V lookup: CDR1 GTSNPN, CDR2 SVGIG (reference sequence). This CDR3 contains 16 residues. V was pared by 2 bases and J by 1 base, with 17 bases between. The CDR3 DNA is TGTGCCTGGAGTCGCAACCACCAAGCGGAGAACACTGAAGCTTTCTTT. It encodes CAWSRNHQAENTEAFF. Complete variable domain (other parts from reference TRBV30 and TRBJ1-1): SQTIHQWPATLVQPVGSPLSLECTVEGTSNPNLYWYRQAAGRGLQLLFYSVGIGQISSEVPQNLSASRPQDRQFILSSKKLLLSDSGFYLCAWSRNHQAENTEAFFGQGTRLTVV.

CDR3 residues: CASSADRRTDTQYF. DNA of the CDR3: TGTGCCAGCAGTGCGGACAGACGCACAGATACGCAGTATTTT. The V and J genes are TRBV25-1 and TRBJ2-3, with a tentative D call TRBD1 (6 bases). V was trimmed by 4 bases and J by 1 base, leaving 9 bases between them. Looked up from germline, CDR1 is MGHDK and CDR2 is SYGVNS. The CDR3 totals 14 residues.

This chain links TRBV30 with TRBJ2-5, with 8 positions matching TRBD2. Near its end, the DNA agrees better with TRBJ2-7, so the J call may be wrong. The CDR3 is 15 amino acids. Germline CDR1 is GTSNPN and CDR2 is SVGIG (reference sequence). CDR3 sequence (DNA): TGTGCCTGGAGTTGGGGGGTAGCGGGGTCCTACGAGCAGTACTTC. Its translation: CAWSWGVAGSYEQYF.

The chain couples TRBV5-4 to TRBJ2-1, with a weak D call TRBD2 (5 bases). Trimming left V 0 bases short and J 6 bases short, with 7 bases between. Per the germline V gene, CDR1 is SGHNT and CDR2 is YYREEE (reference sequence). This CDR3 is 13 amino acids long. CDR3 sequence reads: CASSLGGSNEQFF. As DNA, the CDR3 is TGTGCCAGCAGCTTGGGCGGGTCCAATGAGCAGTTCTTC.

The rearrangement links TRBV6-5 to TRBJ1-6; D might be TRBD1 (5 bases). Deletions cut 2 bases from V and 8 bases from J, with 16 bases between. This CDR3 spans 16 amino acids. Per germline, CDR1 MNHEY and CDR2 SVGAGI. The CDR3 reads CASSYNGRDFYSPLHF. The CDR3 DNA reads TGTGCCAGCAGTTACAACGGCCGGGACTTCTATTCACCCCTCCACTTT.

The chain is built from TRBV5-8 and TRBJ1-3; TRBD1 matches 7 bases. The CDR3 has 15 amino acids. CDR1 is SGHTS and CDR2 is YDEGEE in the germline V gene. J was trimmed by 2 bases and V by 0 bases; bases with no gene match: 2. CDR3 residues: CASSLEGAAGNTIYF. CDR3 in DNA: TGTGCCAGCAGCTTGGAGGGGGCGGCTGGAAACACCATATATTTT. The full variable domain, with the rest looked up from reference TRBV5-8 and TRBJ1-3, is EAGVTQSPTHLIKTRGQQATLRCSPISGHTSVYWYQQALGLGLQFLLWYDEGEERNRGNFPPRFSGRQFPNYSSELNVNALELEDSALYLCASSLEGAAGNTIYFGEGSWLTVV.

The rearrangement links TRBV4-2 to TRBJ2-5; D remains unclear. The CDR3 length is 13 residues. Germline loops: CDR1 LGHNA, CDR2 YNFKEQ. Trimming removed 4 bases from V and 5 bases from J, with 11 bases in between. CDR3 bases: TGTGCCAGCAGCCGAGTCCTGATGGAGACCCAGTACTTC. Its protein product is CASSRVLMETQYF.

This clone was seen a single time. V and J are TRBV7-8 and TRBJ2-1, with TRBD1 matching over 8 bases. This CDR3 spans 15 amino acids. Unmatched junction bases numbered 3, after V lost 5 bases and J lost 0 bases. The V gene's germline CDR1 is SGHVS and CDR2 FQNEAQ. This CDR3 is CASSHTGGSYNEQFF. In DNA, the CDR3 is TGTGCCAGCAGCCACACAGGGGGCTCCTACAATGAGCAGTTCTTC.

V gene TRBV6-5 combines with J gene TRBJ2-7, with TRBD1 matching over 10 bases. The length of the CDR3 is 14 residues. The V gene end was trimmed by 10 bases and the J gene end by 4 bases; junction bases not matched to a gene: 10. CDR1 is MNHEY, CDR2 SVGAGI, per germline. CDR3 in DNA: TGTGCCACCCAGGGGGACAGGGGTTGGTACGAGCAGTACTTC. Protein sequence: CATQGDRGWYEQYF.

The rearrangement joins TRBV6-1 to TRBJ2-7; 10 nucleotides agree with TRBD1. J was trimmed by 4 bases and V by 7 bases; bases with no gene match: 7. The V gene's germline CDR1 is MNHNS and CDR2 SASEGT. The CDR3 spans 14 residues. CDR3 residues: CASTGGQGVYEQYF. The CDR3 DNA is TGTGCCAGCACAGGTGGACAGGGGGTGTACGAGCAGTACTTC.